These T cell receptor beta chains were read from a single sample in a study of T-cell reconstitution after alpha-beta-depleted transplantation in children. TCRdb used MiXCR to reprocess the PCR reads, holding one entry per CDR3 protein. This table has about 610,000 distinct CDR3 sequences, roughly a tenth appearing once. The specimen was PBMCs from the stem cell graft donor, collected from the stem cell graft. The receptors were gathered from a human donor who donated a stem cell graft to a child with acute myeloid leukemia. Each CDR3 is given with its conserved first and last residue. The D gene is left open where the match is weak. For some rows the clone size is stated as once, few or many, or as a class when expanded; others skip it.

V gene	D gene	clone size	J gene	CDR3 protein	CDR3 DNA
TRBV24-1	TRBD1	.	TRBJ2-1	CATSDSRGAGGRNEQFF	TGTGCCACCAGTGATTCCCGCGGGGCAGGGGGCAGAAATGAGCAGTTCTTC
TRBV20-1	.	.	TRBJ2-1	CSAKRDEQFF	TGCAGTGCTAAGCGAGATGAGCAGTTCTTC
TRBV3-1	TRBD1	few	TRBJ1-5	CASSQGDRAGNQPQHF	TGTGCCAGCAGCCAAGGAGACAGGGCGGGCAATCAGCCCCAGCATTTT
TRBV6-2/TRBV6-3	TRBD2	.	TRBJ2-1	CASSYGSGRAIHNEQFF	TGTGCCAGCAGTTATGGTAGCGGGAGGGCCATTCACAATGAGCAGTTCTTC
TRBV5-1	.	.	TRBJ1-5	CASSSTEGGPQHF	TGCGCCAGCAGCTCGACGGAAGGGGGGCCCCAGCATTTT
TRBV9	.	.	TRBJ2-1	CASSVEGGGRNEQFF	TGTGCCAGCAGCGTAGAGGGGGGAGGACGGAATGAGCAGTTCTTC
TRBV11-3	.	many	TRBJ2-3	CASSLNTHSTDTQYF	TGTGCCAGCAGCTTGAATACGCATAGCACAGATACGCAGTATTTT
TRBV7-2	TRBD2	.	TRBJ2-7	CASSPGLAGARQYF	TGTGCCAGCAGCCCCGGACTAGCGGGGGCAAGGCAGTACTTC
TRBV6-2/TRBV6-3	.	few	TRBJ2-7	CASSSYGEQYF	TGTGCCAGCAGCTCTTACGGGGAGCAGTACTTC
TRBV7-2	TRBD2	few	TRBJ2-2	CASSLGQREAELFF	TGTGCCAGCAGCTTAGGTCAGCGGGAGGCAGAGCTGTTTTTT
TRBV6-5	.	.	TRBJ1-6	CASSLSRGANNSPLHF	TGTGCCAGCAGTCTCTCGAGGGGGGCCAATAATTCACCCCTCCACTTT
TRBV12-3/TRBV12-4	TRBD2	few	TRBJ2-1	CASIPGASGRPGEQFF	TGTGCCAGCATCCCTGGGGCTAGCGGGAGGCCAGGAGAGCAGTTCTTC
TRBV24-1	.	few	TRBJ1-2	CATSGPQGNIYGYTF	TGTGCCACCAGTGGTCCCCAGGGAAATATCTATGGCTACACCTTC
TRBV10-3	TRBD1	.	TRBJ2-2	CAISGTGGIAGELFF	TGTGCCATCAGCGGGACAGGGGGTATTGCCGGGGAGCTGTTTTTT
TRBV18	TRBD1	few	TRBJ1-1	CASSPGTGAGNTEAFF	TGTGCCAGCTCACCCGGGACAGGGGCCGGGAACACTGAAGCTTTCTTT
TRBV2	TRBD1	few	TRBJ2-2	CASLRDSTGELFF	TGTGCCAGCCTCCGGGACAGCACCGGGGAGCTGTTTTTT
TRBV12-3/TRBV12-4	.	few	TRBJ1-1	CASSAPGSAAFF	TGTGCCAGCAGTGCCCCAGGGTCGGCAGCTTTCTTT
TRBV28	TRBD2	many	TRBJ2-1	CASSPLAGVGYNDQFF	TGTGCCAGCAGTCCCTTAGCGGGAGTGGGCTACAATGACCAGTTCTTC
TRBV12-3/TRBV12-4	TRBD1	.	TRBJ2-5	CASSLGTGALGGETQYF	TGTGCCAGCAGTTTGGGGACAGGGGCGCTCGGAGGAGAGACCCAGTACTTC
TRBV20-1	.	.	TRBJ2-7	CSAHREVPPYEQYF	TGCAGTGCCCACAGGGAGGTTCCGCCCTACGAGCAGTACTTC
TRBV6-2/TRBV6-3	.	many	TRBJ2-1	CASSRTRVKYNEQFF	TGTGCCAGCAGCCGGACCCGAGTTAAGTACAATGAGCAGTTCTTC
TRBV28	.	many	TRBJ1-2	CASSVAANSGYGYTF	TGTGCCAGCAGTGTAGCGGCAAACTCAGGTTATGGCTACACCTTC
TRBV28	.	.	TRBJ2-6	CASSTIRGGVRGANVLTF	TGTGCCAGCAGTACCATAAGGGGGGGAGTACGCGGGGCCAACGTCCTGACTTTC
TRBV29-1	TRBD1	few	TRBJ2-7	CSVEGPSGQGPAYEQYF	TGCAGCGTTGAAGGCCCATCCGGACAGGGGCCTGCCTACGAGCAGTACTTC
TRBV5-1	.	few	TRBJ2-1	CASSLAEGQLSINEQFF	TGCGCCAGCAGCTTGGCCGAAGGGCAGTTAAGTATCAATGAGCAGTTCTTC
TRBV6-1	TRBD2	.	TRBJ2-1	CASRGTAGEIDEQFF	TGTGCCAGCAGGGGCACGGCGGGAGAAATCGATGAGCAGTTCTTC
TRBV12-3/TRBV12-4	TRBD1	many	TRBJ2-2	CASSVRTGGKNGELFF	TGTGCCAGCAGTGTCCGGACAGGGGGAAAGAACGGGGAGCTGTTTTTT
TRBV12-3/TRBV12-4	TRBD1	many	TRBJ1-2	CASSTLDRVSDGYTF	TGTGCCAGCAGTACCCTGGACAGGGTGAGTGATGGCTACACCTTC
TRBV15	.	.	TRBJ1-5	CATSRDLSNQPQHF	TGTGCCACCAGCAGAGATCTTAGCAATCAGCCCCAGCATTTT
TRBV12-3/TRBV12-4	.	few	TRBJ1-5	CASSLEMGDGSNQPQHF	TGTGCCAGCAGTTTAGAAATGGGGGACGGTAGCAATCAGCCCCAGCATTTT
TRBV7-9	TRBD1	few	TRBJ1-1	CASSLGAGTGVEAFF	TGTGCCAGCAGCTTGGGAGCCGGGACAGGAGTTGAAGCTTTCTTT
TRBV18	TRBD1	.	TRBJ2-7	CASSPRDRGFGEQYF	TGTGCCAGCTCACCAAGGGACAGGGGATTTGGGGAGCAGTACTTC
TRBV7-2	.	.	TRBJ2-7	CASRGGGEFEQYF	TGTGCCAGCAGGGGAGGGGGGGAATTCGAGCAGTACTTC
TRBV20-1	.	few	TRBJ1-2	CSASPGWSYGYTF	TGCAGTGCTAGTCCAGGGTGGAGCTATGGCTACACCTTC
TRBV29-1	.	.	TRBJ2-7	CSVGEGNEQYF	TGCAGCGTGGGGGAAGGAAACGAGCAGTACTTC
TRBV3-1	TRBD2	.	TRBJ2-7	CASSQGTAGNAYEQYF	TGTGCCAGCAGCCAAGGAACAGCGGGAAACGCTTACGAGCAGTACTTC
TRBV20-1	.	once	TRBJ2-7	CSAPWRSPPYEQYF	TGCAGTGCTCCTTGGCGGAGCCCCCCTTACGAGCAGTACTTC
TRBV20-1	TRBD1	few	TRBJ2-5	CSARGQGARETQYF	TGCAGTGCCAGGGGACAGGGGGCACGAGAGACCCAGTACTTC
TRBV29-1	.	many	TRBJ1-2	CSVDPGKHGYTF	TGCAGCGTTGATCCGGGTAAACATGGCTACACCTTC
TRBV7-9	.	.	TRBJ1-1	CASSLAEGGLRTEAFF	TGTGCCAGCAGCTTAGCTGAAGGGGGGCTCAGAACTGAAGCTTTCTTT
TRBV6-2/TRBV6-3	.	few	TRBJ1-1	CASSPSVGTEAFF	TGTGCCAGCAGTCCGTCCGTGGGGACTGAAGCTTTCTTT
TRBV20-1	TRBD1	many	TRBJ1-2	CSASYRGGQGAFGYTF	TGCAGTGCTAGTTATAGGGGCGGGCAGGGGGCGTTTGGCTACACCTTC
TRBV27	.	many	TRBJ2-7	CASSLGQTPYEQYF	TGTGCCAGCAGTTTAGGACAGACCCCCTACGAGCAGTACTTC
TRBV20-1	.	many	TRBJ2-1	CSADGQNEQFF	TGCAGTGCGGACGGCCAAAATGAGCAGTTCTTC